The 9 T cell receptor beta chains below were found in one sample sequenced in a study of post-analysis software for immune sequencing data. Study-level points and caveats: Patients had higher frequencies than controls of roughly five TRBV segments, including TRBV5-6, TRBV5-1 and TRBV20-1.

Their recognized antigens are unknown. TCR beta cDNA libraries had unique molecular identifiers. In TCRdb, the PCR reads were re-called with MiXCR into one record per CDR3 protein. The table lists fewer than 700,000 distinct CDR3 sequences, around 44% of them singletons. Sequenced: blood. These receptors were collected from a girl between 10 and 17 years old with multiple sclerosis.

The chain uses TRBV5-1 and TRBJ2-1; TRBD1 aligns across 8 bases. The CDR3 contains 13 residues. Germline CDR1 reads SGHRS; CDR2 reads YFSETQ. V shed 1 base, J shed 7 bases, and the junction held 1 base outside the gene matches. The CDR3 region is CASSLRQGNEQFF. The CDR3 bases are TGCGCCAGCAGCTTGCGACAGGGGAATGAGCAGTTCTTC.

There are a few counts of this clonotype. The chain has TRBV5-1 and TRBJ2-5; no definite D call. This CDR3 region has 10 residues. V was trimmed by 7 bases and J by 4 bases, leaving 5 bases between them. The germline V gene has CDR1 SGHRS and CDR2 YFSETQ. Here the CDR3 DNA reads TGCGCCAGCCGAGCAGAGACCCAGTACTTC. The encoded protein is CASRAETQYF.

A few counts support this clonotype. The chain joins TRBV6-5 to TRBJ1-5, with D possibly matching TRBD1 (6 bases). The CDR3 spans 14 residues. V was clipped by 0 bases and J by 7 bases, with 10 bases between them. CDR1 is MNHEY and CDR2 is SVGAGI in the germline V gene. The CDR3 reads CASSYSGGGQPQHF. The CDR3 DNA is TGTGCCAGCAGTTACTCTGGGGGCGGCCAGCCCCAGCATTTT.

The chain has TRBV5-1 and TRBJ2-5, with a possible D match to TRBD1 (6 bases). The germline gives CDR1 SGHRS, CDR2 YFSETQ. CDR3 length equals 15 residues. Trimming pared 4 bases from V and 2 bases from J, leaving 15 bases between. CDR3 loop: CASSAGQLPQETQYF. The CDR3 DNA sequence: TGCGCCAGCAGCGCCGGACAGCTACCTCAAGAGACCCAGTACTTC. The full variable domain, with the rest looked up from reference TRBV5-1 and TRBJ2-5, is KAGVTQTPRYLIKTRGQQVTLSCSPISGHRSVSWYQQTPGQGLQFLFEYFSETQRNKGNFPGRFSGRQFSNSRSEMNVSTLELGDSALYLCASSAGQLPQETQYFGPGTRLLVL.

This rearrangement joins TRBV6-5 to TRBJ1-2; D is ambiguous. Trimming cost V 6 bases and J 2 bases, with 13 bases left between them. The CDR3 is 14 amino acids. Germline lookup yields CDR1 MNHEY and CDR2 SVGAGI. The CDR3 spells CASRPQWINYGYTF. The CDR3 DNA reads as TGTGCCAGCAGGCCTCAGTGGATCAACTATGGCTACACCTTC.

The chain has TRBV7-9 and TRBJ2-5; TRBD1 matches at 9 bases. TRBJ2-7 matches the DNA end more closely, so the J call is doubtful. CDR3 length equals 15 residues. Germline V lookup: CDR1 SEHNR, CDR2 FQNEAQ (reference sequence). This CDR3 reads CASSSGPGQGYEQYF. The CDR3 nucleotides read TGTGCCAGCAGCTCAGGACCGGGACAGGGTTACGAGCAGTACTTC.

About this clonotype: Its ends do not fully match the called genes, so a read error is possible. The J gene is TRBJ1-1, the V gene TRBV12-3 or TRBV12-4; unclear D gene. The CDR3 is 15 amino acids. The CDR3 DNA is TGTGCCAGCATCGAGGGAGCGGGTAAGAACACTGAGGCTTTCTTT. This gives the protein CASIEGAGKNTEAFF.

This clonotype was detected a few times. The chain recombines TRBV29-1 with TRBJ2-7; D gene unclear. V lost 4 bases, J lost 2 bases, and 9 bases lay in between. Germline values: CDR1 SQVTM, CDR2 ANQGSEA. The CDR3 is made up of 12 amino acids. The chain's CDR3 is CSVGFDAYEQYF. DNA of the CDR3: TGCAGCGTTGGTTTCGACGCCTACGAGCAGTACTTC.

Only a few counts were recorded for this clonotype. The chain combines TRBV20-1 with TRBJ2-3; TRBD1 agrees at 7 bases. Germline V gives CDR1 DFQATT, CDR2 SNEGSKA (reference sequence). The CDR3 totals 17 residues. With V trimmed by 2 bases and J by 4 bases, 15 bases remained unmatched. The CDR3 region is CSARSPVRGLGADTQYF. The DNA for the CDR3 is TGCAGTGCTAGATCCCCCGTCAGGGGGTTGGGTGCAGATACGCAGTATTTT.